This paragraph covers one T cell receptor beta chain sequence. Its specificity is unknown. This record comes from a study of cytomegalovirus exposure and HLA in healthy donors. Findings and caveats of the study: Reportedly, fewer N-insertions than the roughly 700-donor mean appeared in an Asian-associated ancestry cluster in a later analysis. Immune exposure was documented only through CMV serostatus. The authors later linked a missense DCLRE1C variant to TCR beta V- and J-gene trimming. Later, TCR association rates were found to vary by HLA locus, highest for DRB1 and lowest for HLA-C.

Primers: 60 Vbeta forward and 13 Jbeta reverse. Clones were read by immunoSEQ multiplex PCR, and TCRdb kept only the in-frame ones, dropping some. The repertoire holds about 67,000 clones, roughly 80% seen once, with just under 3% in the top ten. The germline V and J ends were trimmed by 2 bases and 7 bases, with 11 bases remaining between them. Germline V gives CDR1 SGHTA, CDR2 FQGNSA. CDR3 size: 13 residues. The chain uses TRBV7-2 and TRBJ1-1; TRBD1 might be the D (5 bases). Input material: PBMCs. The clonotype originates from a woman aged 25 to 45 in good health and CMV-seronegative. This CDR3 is CASSLYGGDEAFF. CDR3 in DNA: TGTGCCAGCAGCTTATATGGGGGGGATGAAGCTTTCTTT. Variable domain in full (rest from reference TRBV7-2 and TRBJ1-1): GAGVSQSPSNKVTEKGKDVELRCDPISGHTALYWYRQSLGQGLEFLIYFQGNSAPDKSGLPSDRFSAERTGGSVSTLTIQRTQQEDSAVYLCASSLYGGDEAFFGQGTRLTVV.